Given below is one T cell receptor beta chain in context. Its antigen is still unknown. The data were taken from a study of blood T cells in healthy people across ages. Germline CDR1 reads SGHNT; CDR2 reads YYREEE (reference sequence). V was trimmed by 0 bases and J by 11 bases, leaving 14 bases between them. The CDR3 runs to 14 residues. Findings of the study overall: More naive CD4+ cells and higher diversity were found in long-lived than in aged donors. Diversity was estimated from one million T cells, and these estimates were considered underestimates.

Combining a sample-barcoded 5' primer with a J-beta primer mix, a second PCR ran for about 7 to 11 cycles. MiXCR, run by TCRdb on the 5' RACE reads, gives a single entry per CDR3 protein. The sample lists 1.5 million to 1.8 million distinct CDR3 sequences; under 55% were seen once. The chain combines TRBV5-4 with TRBJ1-4; D is undetermined. Specimen: blood. This receptor was taken from a woman aged 18-29 years in good health. The CDR3 sequence is CASSLDPDTDKLFF. The CDR3 bases are TGTGCCAGCAGCTTGGACCCTGACACAGACAAACTGTTTTTT.